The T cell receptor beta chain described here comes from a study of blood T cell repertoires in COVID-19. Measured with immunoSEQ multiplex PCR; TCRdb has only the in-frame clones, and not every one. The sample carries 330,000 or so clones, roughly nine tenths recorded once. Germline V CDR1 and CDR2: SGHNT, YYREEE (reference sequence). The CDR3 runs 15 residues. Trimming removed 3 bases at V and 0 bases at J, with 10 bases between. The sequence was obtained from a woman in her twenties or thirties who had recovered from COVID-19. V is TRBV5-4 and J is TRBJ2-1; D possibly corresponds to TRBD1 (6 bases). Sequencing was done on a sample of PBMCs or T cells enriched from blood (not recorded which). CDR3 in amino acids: CASSSTGSSYNEQFF. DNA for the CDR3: TGTGCCAGCAGCTCAACAGGGAGCTCCTACAATGAGCAGTTCTTC.